One sample yielded the 3 T cell receptor beta chains listed below, sequenced in a study of blood T cells in healthy people across ages. Primers used in a second PCR of roughly 6 to 11 cycles were a sample-barcoded 5' primer and a J-beta primer mix. TCRdb itself ran the 5' RACE reads through MiXCR, one entry per CDR3 protein. The repertoire has under 800,000 distinct CDR3 sequences, roughly two fifths of them found once; the top ten carry 20% to 25%. Material: blood. Receptors were obtained from a woman aged 60-75 years in good health.

The rearrangement uses TRBV6-1 and TRBJ2-2, with D perhaps matching TRBD2 (6 bases). The ends were cut back, 3 bases at V and 6 bases at J, with 11 bases in the middle. Germline V gives CDR1 MNHNS, CDR2 SASEGT. The CDR3 loop spans 14 amino acids. The DNA for the CDR3 is TGTGCCAGCAGTGACGGGAGCAGGGCCGGGGAGCTGTTTTTT. It encodes CASSDGSRAGELFF.

The chain uses TRBV28 and TRBJ2-3, with D unclear. V shed 2 bases and J shed 6 bases, with 12 bases lying between them. CDR3 length: 14 residues. Germline CDR1 and CDR2: MDHEN and SYDVKM. CDR3 protein: CASSLPLLGDTQYF. CDR3 DNA: TGTGCCAGCAGTTTACCTCTACTGGGCGATACGCAGTATTTT.

The sample holds a few counts of this clonotype. The rearrangement links TRBV27 to TRBJ2-7; D remains unclear. CDR1 is MNHEY and CDR2 is SMNVEV in the germline V gene (reference sequence). V lost 2 bases and J lost 0, with 8 bases in between. The CDR3 length is 14 residues. In nucleotides, the CDR3 is TGTGCCAGCAGTTTAAACTTAAACTCCTACGAGCAGTACTTC. It codes for CASSLNLNSYEQYF.